This TCR beta chain was sequenced during a study of cytomegalovirus exposure and HLA in healthy donors. Overall study: Later, an analysis reported that the roughly 120 validation repertoires had used the same platform as the 550 to 750 first-cohort repertoires.

General study results and limits: Despite most TCR sequences being rare, some public TCRs occurred in many donors. Later, an analysis found that TCR clusters from the first cohort tended to co-occur in the roughly 120 validation repertoires.

Data came from immunoSEQ multiplex PCR; TCRdb stores just in-frame clones and leaves some out. The table includes about 190,000 clones, 86% detected once. Concerning this clone: Its antigen is unidentified.

CDR3 length: 14 residues. Looked up from germline, CDR1 is GTSNPN and CDR2 is SVGIG (reference sequence). J lost 2 bases, V lost 7 bases, and 8 bases had no gene match. The chain employs TRBV30 and TRBJ2-3; 8 positions match TRBD1. This sequence was found in a woman aged 18-30 years in good health and CMV-seronegative. The sample taken for sequencing was PBMCs. The CDR3 DNA is TGTGCCTACGGACAGGGAATTTCCACAGATACGCAGTATTTT. It is translated as CAYGQGISTDTQYF.